The 14 T cell receptor beta chains below were found in one sample sequenced in a study of T cells in localized non-small cell lung cancer (dated by TCRdb to about 2020). Receptor libraries were prepared by the immunoSEQ multiplex PCR assay. Entries here come from immuneACCESS through TCRdb and include only in-frame sequences with V and J called. Some clones fail to appear in such tables; in the studies checked, an unresolved V gene covers under half of the shortfall, and the cause of the remainder is unknown. Within this sample are 28,000 or so clones, with 80% to 95% of them counted one time only. The ten most abundant clones make up over 3.5% of the sample. Sequencing used peripheral blood, obtained before any cancer treatment. The source is a female donor aged 60 or older with stage II squamous cell lung carcinoma.

The V call is TRBV11-2, the J call TRBJ2-1; TRBD2 matches at 7 bases. The V gene's germline CDR1 is SGHAT and CDR2 FQNNGV. V was pared by 2 bases and J by 5 bases, with 9 bases of the junction left unmatched. The CDR3 runs to 16 residues. The CDR3 DNA reads TGTGCCAGCAGCTTACCCGGGACTAATACAAACAATGAGCAGTTCTTC. This gives the protein CASSLPGTNTNNEQFF. Using reference TRBV11-2 and TRBJ2-1 for the parts outside the CDR3, the full variable domain is EAGVAQSPRYKIIEKRQSVAFWCNPISGHATLYWYQQILGQGPKLLIQFQNNGVVDDSQLPKDRFSAERLKGVDSTLKIQPAKLEDSAVYLCASSLPGTNTNNEQFFGPGTRLTVL.

Here the CDR3 reads CASASLRTVHYEQYF. Written as DNA, the CDR3 is TGTGCCAGCGCCAGTTTAAGGACAGTGCACTACGAGCAGTACTTC. The gene calls are TRBV27 and TRBJ2-7; D is perhaps TRBD1 (6 bases). Looked up from germline, CDR1 is MNHEY and CDR2 is SMNVEV (reference sequence). V lost 8 bases to trimming and J lost 3 bases, with 20 bases between them. The CDR3 contains 15 residues.

The J gene is TRBJ1-4, the V gene TRBV7-9; no definite D call. The CDR3 has 15 amino acids. Germline loops: CDR1 SEHNR, CDR2 FQNEAQ (reference sequence). Trimming removed 0 bases from V and 8 bases from J, with 13 bases in between. CDR3 DNA sequence: TGTGCCAGCAGCTTAGCGGGTACAATTTCGGAAAAACTGTTTTTT. Amino acid sequence: CASSLAGTISEKLFF.

The chain is built from TRBV6-5 and TRBJ2-1; D gene ambiguous. CDR1 is MNHEY and CDR2 is SVGAGI in the germline V gene. CDR3 size: 15 residues. The V end was cut by 5 bases, the J end by 2 bases, with 13 bases between. The CDR3: CASSTLQVTYNEQFF. CDR3 DNA: TGTGCCAGCAGTACCCTGCAGGTGACCTACAATGAGCAGTTCTTC.

This chain joins TRBV29-1 and TRBJ1-2, with D hard to call. Trimming cost V 6 bases and J 4 bases, with 9 bases left between them. Germline lookup yields CDR1 SQVTM and CDR2 ANQGSEA. The CDR3 is 11 amino acids. The CDR3 spells CSVSSVYGYTF. For the CDR3, the DNA is TGCAGCGTGAGCTCCGTCTATGGCTACACCTTC.

The rearrangement joins TRBV6-6 to TRBJ2-4; D unresolved. The V gene lost 5 bases and the J gene lost 0 bases, with 8 bases spanning the gap. CDR1 MNHNY and CDR2 SVGAGI come from the germline V gene (reference sequence). The CDR3 is 14 residues long. The CDR3 DNA sequence: TGTGCCAGCAGTAAACAGCTAGCCAAAAACATTCAGTACTTC. Amino acids: CASSKQLAKNIQYF.

The DNA for the CDR3 is TGTGCCAGCAGTTACCCTAGCGGGAGGTTTTTCTCCTACAATGAGCAGTTCTTC. Residues: CASSYPSGRFFSYNEQFF. The chain couples TRBV6-8 to TRBJ2-1; 11 positions agree with TRBD2. The CDR3 is 18 residues long. Germline V CDR1 and CDR2: MNHGY, SAAAGT. V lost 2 bases, J lost 0 bases, and 6 bases stayed unmatched.

V is TRBV4-2 and J is TRBJ2-2; no reliable D call. The CDR3 is 15 residues long. Trimming took off 1 base at V and 3 bases at J, with 9 bases between the two ends. The germline V gene encodes CDR1 LGHNA and CDR2 YNFKEQ. CDR3 sequence (DNA): TGTGCCAGCAGCCAAGCTTCTAGATACACCGGGGAGCTGTTTTTT. Translating gives CASSQASRYTGELFF.

V gene TRBV4-3 combines with J gene TRBJ2-3; D remains ambiguous. The V gene's germline CDR1 is LGHNA and CDR2 YSLEER. The CDR3 contains 13 residues. V lost 0 bases to trimming and J lost 7 bases, with 8 bases between them. CDR3 DNA: TGCGCCAGCAGCCAAGATAATGAAAATACGCAGTATTTT. Translation gives CASSQDNENTQYF.

V gene TRBV5-4 combines with J gene TRBJ2-3; the D is unclear. CDR1 and CDR2 (germline): SGHNT, YYREEE (reference sequence). Trimming left V 0 bases short and J 0 bases short, with 11 bases between. The CDR3 covers 16 residues. The CDR3 DNA is TGTGCCAGCAGCTTGGGATCTCGGAGCAGCACAGATACGCAGTATTTT. It encodes CASSLGSRSSTDTQYF.

This rearrangement joins TRBV19 to TRBJ2-2; 15 positions match TRBD2. CDR3 length: 17 amino acids. Germline V gene lookup returns CDR1 LNHDA and CDR2 SQIVND (reference sequence). J gave up 5 bases and V 7 bases, and 8 bases lay outside the gene matches. This chain's CDR3 is CASTGLAGGLGTGELFF. The CDR3 nucleotides read TGTGCCAGTACCGGACTAGCGGGAGGGTTAGGGACCGGGGAGCTGTTTTTT.

V gene TRBV7-8 combines with J gene TRBJ2-1; 9 nucleotides match TRBD2. J lost 4 bases, V lost 6 bases, and 7 bases had no gene match. CDR3 length: 15 residues. Germline V gene lookup returns CDR1 SGHVS and CDR2 FQNEAQ. The CDR3: CASRASGGRYNEQFF. The CDR3 DNA reads TGTGCCAGCAGAGCGAGCGGGGGGAGATACAATGAGCAGTTCTTC.

The chain couples TRBV28 to TRBJ2-7; TRBD2 might be the D (5 bases). V lost 5 bases, J lost 3 bases, and 14 bases lay in between. CDR1 is MDHEN and CDR2 is SYDVKM in the germline V gene. The CDR3 length is 14 residues. The CDR3 region is CASSPLRTGYEQYF. The CDR3 DNA reads TGTGCCAGCAGTCCCCTTCGGACTGGCTACGAGCAGTACTTC.

Comments on this clone: Other DNA sequences in the sample encode the same CDR3. The chain employs TRBV10-3 and TRBJ2-2, with 8 bases matching TRBD2. Germline loops: CDR1 ENHRY, CDR2 SYGVKD. Germline trimming cut 0 bases from V and 4 bases from J; bases unmatched to any gene: 1. The CDR3 length is 15 residues. Here the CDR3 DNA reads TGTGCCATCAGTGAGTCCGGGAGGGGCACCGGGGAGCTGTTTTTT. Protein sequence: CAISESGRGTGELFF.